The rows below give T cell receptor beta chains drawn from one sample of a study of blood T cell repertoires in COVID-19. Measured with immunoSEQ multiplex PCR; TCRdb has only the in-frame clones, and not every one. The sample yields roughly 200,000 clones, around 89% seen once. Sequencing was carried out using PBMCs or T cells enriched from blood (not recorded which). These receptors were obtained from a man aged 25 to 40 who had recovered from COVID-19. The CDR3 runs from the conserved cysteine through the conserved F or W. Fields, in order: D gene, V gene, clone size, J gene, CDR3 protein, CDR3 DNA. The D gene is left open where the match is weak. A row's size may be missing; if present it is once, few, many or a size class.

>TRBD1|TRBV6-5|NA|TRBJ2-2
CASSRGQRYTGELFF
TGTGCCAGCAGTAGGGGACAGCGATACACCGGGGAGCTGTTTTTT
>NA|TRBV7-9|once|TRBJ1-1
CASSLATANTEAFF
TGTGCCAGCAGCTTAGCGACAGCGAACACTGAAGCTTTCTTT
>NA|TRBV5-6|NA|TRBJ2-4
CASSLRKQGMMNIQYF
TGTGCCAGCAGCTTAAGGAAACAGGGAATGATGAACATTCAGTACTTC
>NA|TRBV29-1|NA|TRBJ1-1
CSVEFYTEAFF
TGCAGCGTTGAGTTCTACACTGAAGCTTTCTTT
>NA|TRBV28|NA|TRBJ2-1
CASSLPRDSKQFF
TGTGCCAGCAGTTTACCCAGGGATAGTAAGCAGTTCTTC
>TRBD1|TRBV10-3|NA|TRBJ1-5
CAISEGAGGGQPQHF
TGTGCCATCAGTGAGGGGGCAGGGGGAGGTCAGCCCCAGCATTTT
>NA|TRBV6-2/TRBV6-3|NA|TRBJ2-4
CASSYGQAKNIQYF
TGTGCCAGCAGTTACGGGCAAGCCAAAAACATTCAGTACTTC
>NA|TRBV27|NA|TRBJ2-1
CASSLYRWDEQFF
TGTGCCAGCAGTTTATACAGGTGGGATGAGCAGTTCTTC
>NA|TRBV10-3|NA|TRBJ2-7
CAILSVRGSSYEQYF
TGTGCCATCCTATCTGTTCGAGGGAGCTCCTACGAGCAGTACTTC
>TRBD2|TRBV5-1|NA|TRBJ2-1
CASSLVASGSYNEQFF
TGCGCCAGCAGCTTGGTGGCTAGCGGGTCCTACAATGAGCAGTTCTTC
>NA|TRBV15|NA|TRBJ1-6
CATSRETGSIYNSPLHF
TGTGCCACCAGCAGAGAAACCGGGTCCATCTATAATTCACCCCTCCACTTT
>TRBD1|TRBV4-1|once|TRBJ1-4
CASSQTPGQVVKLFF
TGCGCCAGCAGCCAAACCCCCGGACAGGTCGTGAAACTGTTTTTT
>NA|TRBV11-3|NA|TRBJ2-3
CASSLTTGTDTQYF
TGTGCCAGCAGCTTAACTACGGGCACAGATACGCAGTATTTT
>NA|TRBV28|NA|TRBJ1-6
CASSFSWSHNSPLHF
TGTGCCAGCAGTTTTTCCTGGAGTCATAATTCACCCCTCCACTTT
>TRBD1|TRBV29-1|few|TRBJ2-2
CSGSRGLSGELFF
TGCAGCGGATCCAGGGGGCTTAGTGGGGAGCTGTTTTTT
>NA|TRBV5-1|NA|TRBJ1-1
CASLREGGPANTEAFF
TGCGCCAGCCTTCGAGAAGGGGGACCGGCGAACACTGAAGCTTTCTTT
>NA|TRBV12-3/TRBV12-4|once|TRBJ2-1
CASSLGTGKEQFF
TGTGCCAGCAGTTTAGGAACAGGGAAGGAGCAGTTCTTC
>NA|TRBV5-5|NA|TRBJ1-5
CASSPNPRALGNQPQHF
TGTGCCAGCAGCCCAAATCCCAGGGCCCTTGGCAATCAGCCCCAGCATTTT